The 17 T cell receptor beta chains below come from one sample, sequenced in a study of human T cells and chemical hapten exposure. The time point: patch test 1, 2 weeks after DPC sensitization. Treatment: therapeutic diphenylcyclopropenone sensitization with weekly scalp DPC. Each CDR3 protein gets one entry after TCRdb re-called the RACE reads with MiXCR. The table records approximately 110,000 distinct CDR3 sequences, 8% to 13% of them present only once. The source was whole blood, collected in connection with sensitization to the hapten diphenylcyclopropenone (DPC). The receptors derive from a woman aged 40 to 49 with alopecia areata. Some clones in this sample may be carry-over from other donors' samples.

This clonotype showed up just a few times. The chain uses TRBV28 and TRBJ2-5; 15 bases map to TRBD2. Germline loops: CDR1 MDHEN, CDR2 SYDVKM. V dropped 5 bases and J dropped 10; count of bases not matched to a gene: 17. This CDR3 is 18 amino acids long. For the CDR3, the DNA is TGTGCCAGCAGTCTCATACGACCCGGACTAGCGGGAGGGGAGGGCCAGTACTTC. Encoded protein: CASSLIRPGLAGGEGQYF.

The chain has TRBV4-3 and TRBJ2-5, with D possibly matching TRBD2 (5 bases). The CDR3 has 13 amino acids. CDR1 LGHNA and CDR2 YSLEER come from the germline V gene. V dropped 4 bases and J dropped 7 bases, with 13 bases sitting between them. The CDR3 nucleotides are TGCGCCAGCAGCCGTGGGAGTGGTTGGACCCAGTACTTC. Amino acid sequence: CASSRGSGWTQYF.

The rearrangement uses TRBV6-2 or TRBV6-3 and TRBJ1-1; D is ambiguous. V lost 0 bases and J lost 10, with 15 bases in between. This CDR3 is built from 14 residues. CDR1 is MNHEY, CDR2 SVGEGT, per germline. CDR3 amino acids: CASSYSTAADGAFF. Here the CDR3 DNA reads TGTGCCAGCAGTTACTCGACCGCGGCTGATGGAGCTTTCTTT.

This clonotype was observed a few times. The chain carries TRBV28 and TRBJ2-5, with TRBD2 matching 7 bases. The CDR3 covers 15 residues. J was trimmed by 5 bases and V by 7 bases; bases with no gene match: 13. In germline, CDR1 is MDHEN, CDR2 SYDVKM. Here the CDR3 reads CASTPRGRGDETQYF. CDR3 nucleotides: TGTGCCAGCACCCCGCGGGGCCGGGGGGACGAGACCCAGTACTTC.

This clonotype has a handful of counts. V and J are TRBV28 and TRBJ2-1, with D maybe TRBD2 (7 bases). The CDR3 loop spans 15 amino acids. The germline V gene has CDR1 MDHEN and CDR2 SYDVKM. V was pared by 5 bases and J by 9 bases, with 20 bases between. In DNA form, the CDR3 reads TGTGCCAGCAGTCTCATGAATCGGGGGGCTGGTGAGCAGTTCTTC. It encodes CASSLMNRGAGEQFF.

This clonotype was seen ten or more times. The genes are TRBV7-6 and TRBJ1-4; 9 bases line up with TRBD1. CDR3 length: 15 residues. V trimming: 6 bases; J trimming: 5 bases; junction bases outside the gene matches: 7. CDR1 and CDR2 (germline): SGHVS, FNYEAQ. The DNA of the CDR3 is TGTGCCAGCAGTGAAGGGGGGACAGGGAATGAAAAACTGTTTTTT. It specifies CASSEGGTGNEKLFF.

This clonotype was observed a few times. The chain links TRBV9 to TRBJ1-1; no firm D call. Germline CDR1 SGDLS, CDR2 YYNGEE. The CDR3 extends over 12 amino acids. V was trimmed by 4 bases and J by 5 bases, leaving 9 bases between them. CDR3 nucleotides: TGTGCCAGCAGCCCCGGGCCTACTGAAGCTTTCTTT. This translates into CASSPGPTEAFF. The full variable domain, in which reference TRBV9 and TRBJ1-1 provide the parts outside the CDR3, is DSGVTQTPKHLITATGQRVTLRCSPRSGDLSVYWYQQSLDQGLQFLIQYYNGEERAKGNILERFSAQQFPDLHSELNLSSLELGDSALYFCASSPGPTEAFFGQGTRLTVV.

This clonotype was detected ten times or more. This CDR3 reads CASSQQGARGNQPQHF. CDR3 in DNA: TGTGCCAGCAGCCAACAGGGGGCGCGGGGCAATCAGCCCCAGCATTTT. The chain has TRBV6-5 and TRBJ1-5; 9 bases match TRBD1. The CDR3 totals 16 residues. V was clipped by 6 bases and J by 2 bases; unmatched bases: 8. From germline, CDR1 is MNHEY and CDR2 SVGAGI.

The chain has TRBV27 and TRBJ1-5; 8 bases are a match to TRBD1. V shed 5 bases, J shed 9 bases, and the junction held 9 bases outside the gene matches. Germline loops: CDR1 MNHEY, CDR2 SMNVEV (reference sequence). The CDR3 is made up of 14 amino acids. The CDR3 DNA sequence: TGTGCCAGCAGTCTAGGACAGGGACTCGGGCCCCAGCATTTT. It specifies CASSLGQGLGPQHF.

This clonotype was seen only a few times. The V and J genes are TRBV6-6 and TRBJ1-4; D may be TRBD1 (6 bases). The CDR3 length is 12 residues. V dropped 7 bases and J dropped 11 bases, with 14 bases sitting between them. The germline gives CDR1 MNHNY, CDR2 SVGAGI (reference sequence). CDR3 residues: CASNHRDRKLFF. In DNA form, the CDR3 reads TGTGCCAGCAACCACAGGGATAGGAAACTGTTTTTT.

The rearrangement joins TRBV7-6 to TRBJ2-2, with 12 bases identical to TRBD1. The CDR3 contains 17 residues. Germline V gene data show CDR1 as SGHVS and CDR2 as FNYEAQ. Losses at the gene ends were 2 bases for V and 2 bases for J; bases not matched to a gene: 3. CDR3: CASSLLGQGANTGELFF. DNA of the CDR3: TGTGCCAGCAGCTTACTGGGACAGGGGGCCAACACCGGGGAGCTGTTTTTT.

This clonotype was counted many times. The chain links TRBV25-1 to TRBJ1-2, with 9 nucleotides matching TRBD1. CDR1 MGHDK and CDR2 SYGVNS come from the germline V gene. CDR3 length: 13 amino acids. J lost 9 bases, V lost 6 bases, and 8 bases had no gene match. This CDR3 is CASSGTGRVSYTF. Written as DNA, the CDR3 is TGTGCCAGCAGCGGGACAGGGAGGGTGAGCTACACCTTC.

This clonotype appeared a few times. The CDR3 region is CASSLASRKSTDTQYF. The CDR3 DNA reads as TGCGCCAGCAGCTTGGCGTCCCGGAAGAGCACAGATACGCAGTATTTT. The chain has TRBV5-1 and TRBJ2-3, with unresolved D. The germline gives CDR1 SGHRS, CDR2 YFSETQ. V dropped 0 bases and J dropped 0 bases, with 11 bases sitting between them. The CDR3 spans 16 residues.

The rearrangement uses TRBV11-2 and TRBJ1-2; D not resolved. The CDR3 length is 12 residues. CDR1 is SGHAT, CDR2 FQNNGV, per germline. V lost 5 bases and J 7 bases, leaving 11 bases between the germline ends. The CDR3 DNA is TGTGCCAGCAGCCATGATAGGGCTGGCTACACCTTC. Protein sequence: CASSHDRAGYTF.

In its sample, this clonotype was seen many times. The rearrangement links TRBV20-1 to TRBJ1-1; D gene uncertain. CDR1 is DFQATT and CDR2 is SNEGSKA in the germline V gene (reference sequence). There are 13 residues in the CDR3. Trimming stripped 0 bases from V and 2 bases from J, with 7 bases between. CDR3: CSARDMANTEAFF. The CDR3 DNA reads TGCAGTGCTAGAGATATGGCCAACACTGAAGCTTTCTTT.

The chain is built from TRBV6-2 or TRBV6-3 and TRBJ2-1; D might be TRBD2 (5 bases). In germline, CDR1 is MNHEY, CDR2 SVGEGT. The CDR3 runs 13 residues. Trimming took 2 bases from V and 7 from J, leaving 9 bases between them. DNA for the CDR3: TGTGCCAGCAGTTACATGGGCGGGAATGAGCAGTTCTTC. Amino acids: CASSYMGGNEQFF.

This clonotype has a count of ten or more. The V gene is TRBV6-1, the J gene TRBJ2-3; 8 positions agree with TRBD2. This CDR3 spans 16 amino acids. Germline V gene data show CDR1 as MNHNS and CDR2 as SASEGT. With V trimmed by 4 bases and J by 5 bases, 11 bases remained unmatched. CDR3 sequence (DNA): TGTGCCAGCAGTGGGCAACGGGCGGGGGGTGGAGATACGCAGTATTTT. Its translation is CASSGQRAGGGDTQYF.